This T cell receptor (beta chain) was captured by sequencing in a study of shared clonotypes between healthy human individuals. The CDR3 is made up of 18 amino acids. CDR1 is SGHRS, CDR2 YFSETQ, per germline. Trimming took off 0 bases at V and 6 bases at J, with 21 bases between the two ends. Data came from immunoSEQ multiplex PCR; TCRdb stores just in-frame clones and leaves some out. The sample holds hundreds of thousands of clones, 74% seen once. Sequencing input: memory CD4+ T cells sorted from blood. The subset here: CD45RA-negative fraction. The chain combines TRBV5-1 with TRBJ1-4, with TRBD1 as a possible D gene (5 bases). The clonotype originates from a woman aged 25 to 39 in good health. CDR3 in amino acids: CASSLVSPTTARHEKLFF. In nucleotides, the CDR3 is TGCGCCAGCAGCTTGGTTTCTCCCACGACAGCTCGACATGAAAAACTGTTTTTT. The whole variable domain, filled in from reference TRBV5-1 and TRBJ1-4, reads KAGVTQTPRYLIKTRGQQVTLSCSPISGHRSVSWYQQTPGQGLQFLFEYFSETQRNKGNFPGRFSGRQFSNSRSEMNVSTLELGDSALYLCASSLVSPTTARHEKLFFGSGTQLSVL.